This T cell receptor (beta chain) is drawn from a study of T-cell reconstitution after alpha-beta-depleted transplantation in children. Findings and caveats of the study: As was reported, about two months after transplant, alpha-beta T cells came from several hundred expanded graft clones. Elevated TCRbeta diversity at day 60 was traced, in some patients, to surviving recipient T cells and thymic progenitors. At the one-year point after transplant, T-cell counts and TCRbeta diversity were found to come mostly from T cells that had been newly produced.

Remarks on this clonotype: What it recognizes is unknown.

V was trimmed by 7 bases and J by 4 bases, leaving 28 bases between them. From germline, CDR1 is SGHVS and CDR2 FQNEAQ. The CDR3 runs 18 residues. Unique molecular identifiers were built into the TCRbeta library. TCRdb re-derived calls from the PCR reads in MiXCR, one entry per CDR3 protein. Of about 580,000 distinct CDR3 sequences in the sample, more than 20% are singletons; the top ten hold 12% to 15%. Sequencing was performed on PBMCs, mostly from graft donor cells, taken 360 days after TCRalphabeta/CD19-depleted stem cell transplant. The clonotype was recovered from a boy under two years old who had a stem cell transplant for acute myeloid leukemia, so the T cells may come from the graft donor. This sequence joins TRBV7-8 and TRBJ1-1, with D possibly TRBD1 on 5 matching bases. This CDR3 reads CASTNPRQGGGRSTEAFF. The CDR3 DNA follows: TGTGCCAGCACCAACCCGCGGCAGGGTGGGGGTCGGAGCACTGAAGCTTTCTTT.